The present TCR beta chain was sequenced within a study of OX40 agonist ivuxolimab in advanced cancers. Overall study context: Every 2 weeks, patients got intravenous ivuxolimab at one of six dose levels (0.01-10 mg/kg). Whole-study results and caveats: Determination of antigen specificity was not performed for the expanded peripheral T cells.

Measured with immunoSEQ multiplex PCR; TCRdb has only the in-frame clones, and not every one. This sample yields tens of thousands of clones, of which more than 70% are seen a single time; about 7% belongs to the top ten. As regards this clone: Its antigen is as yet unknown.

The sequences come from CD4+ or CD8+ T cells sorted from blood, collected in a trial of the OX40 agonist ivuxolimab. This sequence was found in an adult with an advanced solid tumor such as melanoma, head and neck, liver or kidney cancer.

The CDR3 nucleotides read TGTGCCAGCAGCTTGTTCGCCGGGGAGCTGTTTTTT. Residues: CASSLFAGELFF. This sequence joins TRBV5-6 and TRBJ2-2; the D is unclear. Trimming took off 1 base at V and 6 bases at J, with 4 bases between the two ends. The CDR3 sequence is 12 residues long. Germline assignment: CDR1 SGHDT and CDR2 YYEEEE. The full variable domain, with the rest looked up from reference TRBV5-6 and TRBJ2-2, is DAGVTQSPTHLIKTRGQQVTLRCSPKSGHDTVSWYQQALGQGPQFIFQYYEEEERQRGNFPDRFSGHQFPNYSSELNVNALLLGDSALYLCASSLFAGELFFGEGSRLTVL.